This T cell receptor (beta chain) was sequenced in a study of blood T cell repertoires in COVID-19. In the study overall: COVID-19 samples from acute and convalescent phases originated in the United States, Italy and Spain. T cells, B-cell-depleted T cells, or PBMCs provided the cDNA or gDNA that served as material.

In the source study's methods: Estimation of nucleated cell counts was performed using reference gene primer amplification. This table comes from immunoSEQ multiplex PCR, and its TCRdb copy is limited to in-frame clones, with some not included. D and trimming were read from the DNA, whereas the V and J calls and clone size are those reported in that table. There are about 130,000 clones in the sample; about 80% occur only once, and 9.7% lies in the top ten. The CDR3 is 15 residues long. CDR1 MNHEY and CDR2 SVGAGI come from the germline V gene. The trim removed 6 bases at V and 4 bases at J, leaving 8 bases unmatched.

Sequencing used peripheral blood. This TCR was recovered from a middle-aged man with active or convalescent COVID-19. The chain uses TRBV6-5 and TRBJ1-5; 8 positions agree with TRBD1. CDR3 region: CASRTGQGENQPQHF. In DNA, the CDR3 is TGTGCCAGCAGAACCGGACAGGGAGAAAATCAGCCCCAGCATTTT.